Each of the 2 T cell receptor beta chains below was sequenced from the same sample in a study of T cells after yellow fever vaccination. MiXCR, applied by TCRdb to the 5' RACE reads, yields one record per CDR3 protein. The sample yields under 95,000 distinct CDR3 sequences, 7.3% seen once. The sample was CD8+ T cells sorted from PBMCs, taken roughly 10 days after the first yellow fever vaccination. Receptors originate from a man aged 18 to 29 who received the YFV17D yellow fever vaccine.

Worth noting for this clonotype: A read error may explain this, as a much larger clone is one base away. The rearrangement uses TRBV7-9 and TRBJ2-3; 8 bases fit TRBD2. V was clipped by 4 bases and J by 0 bases; unmatched bases: 6. The germline gives CDR1 SEHNR, CDR2 FQNEAQ (reference sequence). The CDR3 sequence is 16 residues long. This CDR3 is CASSSGLEKSTDTQYF. Written as DNA, the CDR3 is TGTGCCAGCAGCTCGGGACTAGAGAAAAGCACAGATACGCAGTATTTT.

This clonotype was detected only a few times. This chain links TRBV6-5 with TRBJ1-2; the D gene is possibly TRBD1 (6 bases). The CDR3 extends over 12 amino acids. V lost 7 bases and J lost 2, with 8 bases in between. Germline CDR1 and CDR2: MNHEY and SVGAGI. The CDR3 DNA reads as TGTGCCAGCATTGGACAGAACTATGGCTACACCTTC. Translation: CASIGQNYGYTF.